This T cell receptor beta chain emerged from a study of control samples from healthy donors and cancer patients. The method was immunoSEQ multiplex PCR; TCRdb's version includes in-frame clones alone and lacks a portion of them. The table records roughly 52,000 clones, 95% to 96% of them present only once. V lost 3 bases and J lost 2; bases outside the gene matches: 4. The CDR3 has 13 residues. Germline-derived CDR1 and CDR2 are DFQATT and SNEGSKA (reference sequence). The sample was blood. The genes are TRBV20-1 and TRBJ2-7, with 7 bases fitting TRBD1. The TCR originated in a woman aged 25 to 39 in good health. In DNA, the CDR3 is TGCAGTGCTAGTCCGGGACAGCCCTACGAGCAGTACTTC. Residues: CSASPGQPYEQYF.